The rows below give T cell receptor beta chains drawn from one sample of a study of T cells in Graves' hyperthyroidism and ophthalmopathy. TCRdb analysed the multiplex PCR reads with MiXCR anew, one entry per CDR3 protein. The sample holds more than 500,000 distinct CDR3 sequences, 35% to 55% seen once. Material for sequencing was peripheral blood or thyroid tissue (not recorded which). These receptor sequences come from an adult woman with Graves' disease, either hyperthyroidism or ophthalmopathy (not recorded which). Both conserved end residues are part of each CDR3. Each record gives: CDR3 protein, CDR3 DNA, clone size, V gene, D gene, J gene. D genes are given only for firm matches. Only part of the rows carry a size: once, few, many, or a class if the clone is expanded.

CASSPPGRGYQPQHF	TGTGCCAGCAGCCCTCCAGGGAGAGGCTATCAGCCCCAGCATTTT	many	TRBV28	NA	TRBJ1-5
CASSPAVKERLEAFF	TGTGCCAGCAGCCCAGCAGTCAAGGAGAGACTTGAAGCTTTCTTT	NA	TRBV15	NA	TRBJ1-1
CASSTPQGRKTQYF	TGTGCCAGCAGCACACCGCAGGGTAGGAAGACCCAGTACTTC	NA	TRBV7-9	NA	TRBJ2-5
CSVEFQGLYEQYF	TGCAGCGTTGAATTCCAGGGCCTCTACGAGCAGTACTTC	many	TRBV29-1	NA	TRBJ2-7
CASIASPHPGANVLTF	TGTGCCAGCATTGCTTCCCCCCACCCTGGGGCCAACGTCCTGACTTTC	NA	TRBV12-3/TRBV12-4	NA	TRBJ2-6
CSASLGGAGEKLFF	TGCAGTGCTTCCCTAGGGGGCGCTGGTGAAAAACTGTTTTTT	many	TRBV20-1	TRBD1	TRBJ1-4
CSATRGGGSTEAFF	TGCAGTGCCACCAGGGGGGGCGGGAGCACTGAAGCTTTCTTT	many	TRBV20-1	TRBD1	TRBJ1-1
CASSQGGSGRYYEQYF	TGTGCCAGCAGCCAAGGTGGGAGCGGGAGGTACTACGAGCAGTACTTC	NA	TRBV14	TRBD2	TRBJ2-7
CASSLGRVNTEAFF	TGTGCCAGCAGCTTAGGTAGAGTGAACACTGAAGCTTTCTTT	many	TRBV12-3/TRBV12-4	NA	TRBJ1-1
CASSVGGRGDQPQHF	TGTGCCAGCAGCGTAGGAGGGAGGGGGGATCAGCCCCAGCATTTT	NA	TRBV9	NA	TRBJ1-5
CASNPGAGRLNTEAFF	TGTGCCAGCAACCCTGGGGCAGGGAGGCTGAACACTGAAGCTTTCTTT	once	TRBV19	NA	TRBJ1-1
CASSLGGQGGGYTF	TGTGCCAGCAGCTTAGGGGGACAGGGAGGGGGCTACACCTTC	NA	TRBV7-2	TRBD1	TRBJ1-2
CASSLYGEETQYF	TGTGCCAGCAGCTTATATGGGGAGGAGACCCAGTACTTC	NA	TRBV7-2	NA	TRBJ2-5
CATSRGLDWEAFF	TGTGCCACCAGCAGAGGGTTGGATTGGGAAGCTTTCTTT	few	TRBV15	NA	TRBJ1-1
CATGFRGVNEKLFF	TGTGCCACCGGCTTTAGGGGCGTGAATGAAAAACTGTTTTTT	once	TRBV15	NA	TRBJ1-4
CASSSRLVNTGELFF	TGTGCCAGTAGTAGCAGGTTAGTGAACACCGGGGAGCTGTTTTTT	NA	TRBV19	NA	TRBJ2-2
CASSLGTGGGEKLFF	TGTGCCAGCAGCTTAGGGACAGGGGGAGGCGAAAAACTGTTTTTT	NA	TRBV7-9	TRBD1	TRBJ1-4
CASSKPGVSYEQYF	TGTGCCAGCAGTAAACCGGGGGTTTCCTACGAGCAGTACTTC	few	TRBV14	NA	TRBJ2-7
CASSLGFLLWGTQYF	TGCGCCAGCAGCTTAGGGTTTCTACTCTGGGGGACCCAGTACTTC	many	TRBV5-1	NA	TRBJ2-5
CSATRGSTEAFF	TGCAGCGCCACTCGGGGAAGCACTGAAGCTTTCTTT	NA	TRBV29-1	NA	TRBJ1-1
CASTKAGRSNQPQHF	TGTGCCAGCACCAAAGCAGGGCGCAGCAATCAGCCCCAGCATTTT	NA	TRBV2	NA	TRBJ1-5
CASSQGIIGSGRQETQYF	TGTGCCAGCAGCCAAGGAATTATTGGTAGCGGGCGGCAAGAGACCCAGTACTTC	NA	TRBV3-1	TRBD2	TRBJ2-5
CATSDATSGSQETQYF	TGTGCCACCAGTGATGCTACTAGCGGATCCCAAGAGACCCAGTACTTC	NA	TRBV24-1	TRBD2	TRBJ2-5
CSVDGTGDNEQYF	TGCAGCGTTGACGGGACAGGGGACAATGAGCAGTACTTC	NA	TRBV29-1	TRBD1	TRBJ2-7
CSARESVRWGWISYEQYF	TGCAGTGCTAGAGAGAGCGTCAGGTGGGGTTGGATCTCCTACGAGCAGTACTTC	many	TRBV20-1	NA	TRBJ2-7
CASSLGLAGARADTQYF	TGTGCCAGCAGCTTGGGACTAGCGGGAGCGAGAGCAGATACGCAGTATTTT	NA	TRBV7-8	TRBD2	TRBJ2-3
CASSYGTGVTGETQYF	TGTGCCAGCAGTTACGGGACAGGGGTTACGGGGGAGACCCAGTACTTC	many	TRBV6-5	TRBD1	TRBJ2-5
CAISESIGHRCGYTF	TGTGCCATCAGTGAGTCGATAGGACACAGATGTGGCTACACCTTC	NA	TRBV10-3	NA	TRBJ1-2
CASSSPGVTSTEAFF	TGTGCCAGCAGCTCGCCAGGGGTTACAAGCACCGAAGCTTTCTTT	NA	TRBV7-9	NA	TRBJ1-1
CASSQGDWGPNSPLHF	TGTGCCAGCAGCCAAGGGGATTGGGGTCCGAATTCACCCCTCCACTTT	NA	TRBV3-1	NA	TRBJ1-6
CASRTDRGLTGELFF	TGTGCCAGCAGGACGGACAGGGGGCTCACCGGGGAGCTGTTTTTT	many	TRBV2	TRBD1	TRBJ2-2
CASSAAGAAFF	TGTGCCAGCAGTGCCGCAGGCGCAGCTTTCTTT	NA	TRBV25-1	NA	TRBJ1-1
CSARDRVANYGYTF	TGCAGTGCTAGAGATAGGGTGGCGAACTATGGCTACACCTTC	NA	TRBV20-1	NA	TRBJ1-2
CSASRTTVDEQYF	TGCAGTGCTAGTAGGACTACGGTGGACGAGCAGTACTTC	many	TRBV20-1	NA	TRBJ2-7
CASSQGTGGLRGYGYTF	TGCGCCAGCAGCCAAGGGACAGGGGGCCTGCGCGGCTATGGCTACACCTTC	many	TRBV4-1	TRBD1	TRBJ1-2
CASSLALRDHPTKYF	TGTGCCAGCAGTTTAGCTTTACGGGACCACCCAACGAAGTACTTC	many	TRBV12-3/TRBV12-4	NA	TRBJ2-5
CNVGGRGRETQYF	TGCAACGTTGGGGGGAGAGGACGAGAGACCCAGTACTTC	NA	TRBV29-1	NA	TRBJ2-5
CASPSGTGELFF	TGTGCCAGCCCTAGCGGGACCGGGGAGCTGTTTTTT	many	TRBV2	TRBD2	TRBJ2-2
CSAGGQGGSYNSPLHF	TGCAGTGCTGGGGGACAGGGGGGGTCCTATAATTCACCCCTCCACTTT	many	TRBV20-1	TRBD1	TRBJ1-6
CSIKLAGYNEQFF	TGCAGCATCAAACTAGCGGGCTACAATGAGCAGTTCTTC	NA	TRBV29-1	TRBD2	TRBJ2-1
CAWSGGAQYF	TGTGCCTGGAGTGGAGGGGCCCAGTACTTC	many	TRBV30	NA	TRBJ2-5
CASSEYLGSNEKLFF	TGTGCCAGCAGTGAATACCTCGGATCTAATGAAAAACTGTTTTTT	NA	TRBV25-1	NA	TRBJ1-4
CASSPTRVRQETQYF	TGTGCCAGCAGCCCAACCCGGGTACGCCAAGAGACCCAGTACTTC	NA	TRBV7-2	NA	TRBJ2-5
CASRSYRGENSPLHF	TGCGCCAGCAGATCTTACAGGGGCGAGAATTCACCCCTCCACTTT	many	TRBV4-1	TRBD1	TRBJ1-6
CASSGDGGDYGYTF	TGTGCCAGCAGTGGCGACGGGGGGGACTATGGCTACACCTTC	few	TRBV6-5	NA	TRBJ1-2
CASSLWGPEETQYF	TGTGCCAGCAGTTTATGGGGGCCGGAAGAGACCCAGTACTTC	many	TRBV12-3/TRBV12-4	NA	TRBJ2-5